The source of this T cell receptor beta chain is a study of cytomegalovirus exposure and HLA in healthy donors. Study outcomes and limitations: A further, later analysis showed that HLA-associated TCR beta chains (compared with equally common others) were more clonally expanded.

As for this clone: Its matching antigen is unknown.

PCR amplification relied on 60 Vbeta primers (plus 13 Jbeta primers). Clones were read by immunoSEQ multiplex PCR, and TCRdb kept only the in-frame ones, dropping some. Of some 270,000 clones in the sample, about nine tenths were seen once. This sequence originates from a girl aged 2-10 years in good health and CMV-seronegative. Sequencing used PBMCs.

The CDR3 nucleotides are TGTGCCAGCAGCTTGATGTCCGGGAACACTGGAAACACCATATATTTT. Encoded protein: CASSLMSGNTGNTIYF. The rearrangement links TRBV5-6 to TRBJ1-3; D uncertain. The CDR3 runs 16 residues. CDR1 and CDR2 from the germline V gene are SGHDT and YYEEEE. V lost 1 base and J lost 2, with 13 bases in between. Looking up the rest from reference TRBV5-6 and TRBJ1-3 gives the full variable domain: DAGVTQSPTHLIKTRGQQVTLRCSPKSGHDTVSWYQQALGQGPQFIFQYYEEEERQRGNFPDRFSGHQFPNYSSELNVNALLLGDSALYLCASSLMSGNTGNTIYFGEGSWLTVV.